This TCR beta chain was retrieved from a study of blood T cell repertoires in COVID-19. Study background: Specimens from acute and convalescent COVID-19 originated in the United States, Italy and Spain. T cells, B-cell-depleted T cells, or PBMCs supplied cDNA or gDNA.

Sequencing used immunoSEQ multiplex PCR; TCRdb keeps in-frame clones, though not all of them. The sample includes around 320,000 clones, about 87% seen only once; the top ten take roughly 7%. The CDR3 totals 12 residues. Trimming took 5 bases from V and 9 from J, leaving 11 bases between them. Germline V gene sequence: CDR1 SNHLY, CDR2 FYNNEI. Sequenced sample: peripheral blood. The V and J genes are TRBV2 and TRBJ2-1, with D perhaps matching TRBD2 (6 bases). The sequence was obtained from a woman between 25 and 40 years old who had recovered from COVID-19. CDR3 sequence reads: CASSFQGGEQFF. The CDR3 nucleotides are TGTGCCAGCAGTTTCCAGGGAGGTGAGCAGTTCTTC.